This T cell receptor (beta chain) was observed in a study of CD8+ T cells in alopecia areata. About the research overall: Those treated were given oral tofacitinib at 5 to 10 mg twice daily. Among treated patients, severity was scored by affected scalp area percentage.

Findings and limits, study-wide: Resident alphabeta T cells of normal skin are also sequenced in scalp samples. Lesional tissue from the scalp (especially in alopecia totalis/universalis) showed higher clonality than normal scalp.

Note on this clone: As yet, its antigen is unknown.

Investigators isolated RNA and reverse transcribed it into cDNA to act as the sequencing template. The protocol was immunoSEQ multiplex PCR, while the TCRdb copy is restricted to in-frame clones and leaves out a portion. The table has 190,000 or so clones, 58% seen once. Treatment given: oral pan-JAK inhibitor, 5-10 mg twice daily. The germline V gene has CDR1 SGDLS and CDR2 YYNGEE. V lost 1 base to trimming and J lost 8 bases, with 21 bases between them. The CDR3 length is 16 residues. This clonotype was sampled from a human donor with alopecia areata. This specimen was CD8+ T cells sorted from blood, taken at week 24, from a patient treated with tofacitinib. V gene TRBV9 combines with J gene TRBJ1-2; maybe TRBD1 (5 bases). This chain's CDR3 is CASSVRTGVGIRGYTF. The CDR3 DNA reads as TGTGCCAGCAGCGTAAGAACGGGGGTCGGGATCAGAGGCTACACCTTC.